The 22 T cell receptor beta chains below come from one sample, sequenced in a study of blood T cells in healthy people across ages. PCR was performed a second time for about 7 to 11 cycles using a sample-barcoded 5' primer and a J-beta primer mix. A single record per CDR3 protein comes from TCRdb applying MiXCR to the 5' RACE reads. The sample records around 2 million distinct CDR3 sequences, about 39% being singletons. Sequencing was done on a sample of blood. The receptors stem from a human donor in good health.

This clonotype was observed a few times. The chain combines TRBV5-5 with TRBJ2-3; 9 bases align to TRBD1. CDR1 is SGHKS and CDR2 is YYEKEE in the germline V gene (reference sequence). V gave up 4 bases and J gave up 1 base; unmatched junction bases: 7. This CDR3 comprises 16 residues. As DNA, the CDR3 is TGTGCCAGCAGCCCTTCGGACAGGGGCGGCACAGATACGCAGTATTTT. This encodes CASSPSDRGGTDTQYF.

Only a few counts were recorded for this clonotype. A single base separates this from a much larger clone, so it may be a read error. This chain uses TRBV6-2 or TRBV6-3 with TRBJ1-2, with D unresolved. CDR3 length: 12 amino acids. CDR1 is MNHEY, CDR2 SVGEGT, per germline. Trimming cost V 2 bases and J 4 bases, with 5 bases left between them. The chain's CDR3 is CASSYGVYGYTF. CDR3 nucleotides: TGTGCCAGCAGTTACGGGGTCTATGGCTACACCTTC.

This clonotype was seen a handful of times. The gene calls are TRBV9 and TRBJ2-1; 11 bases agree with TRBD1. J gave up 4 bases and V 2 bases, and 2 bases lay outside the gene matches. This CDR3 is built from 15 residues. Germline lookup yields CDR1 SGDLS and CDR2 YYNGEE. The CDR3 is CASSVGQGAYNEQFF. CDR3 DNA sequence: TGTGCCAGCAGCGTTGGACAGGGGGCGTACAATGAGCAGTTCTTC.

The chain is built from TRBV27 and TRBJ1-5; D possibly corresponds to TRBD1 (6 bases). This CDR3 has 16 residues. Germline loops: CDR1 MNHEY, CDR2 SMNVEV (reference sequence). V lost 5 bases to trimming and J lost 2 bases, with 16 bases between them. The CDR3 region is CASSPQQGIGNQPQHF. The CDR3 DNA reads as TGTGCCAGCAGTCCACAACAGGGTATAGGCAATCAGCCCCAGCATTTT.

Turning to this clonotype: Compared with germline, one end of the junction differs, possibly owing to a read error. This rearrangement joins TRBV6-5 to TRBJ2-1, with TRBD2 matching over 9 bases. Per germline, CDR1 MNHEY and CDR2 SVGAGI. The length of the CDR3 is 16 residues. The CDR3 loop is CASSYSASGTYSEQFF. The CDR3 nucleotides read TGTGCCAGCAGTTATTCAGCTAGCGGGACTTACAGTGAGCAGTTCTTC.

The rearrangement joins TRBV20-1 to TRBJ1-2; 9 nucleotides match TRBD1. The V gene's germline CDR1 is DFQATT and CDR2 SNEGSKA (reference sequence). This CDR3 has 15 residues. This CDR3 reads CILPGQGYTSGGYTF. In nucleotides, the CDR3 is TGCATTTTGCCGGGACAGGGCTACACTAGTGGTGGCTACACCTTC.

A few counts support this clonotype. CDR3 DNA: TGTGCCATCAGCGCCTCCTCTGAAGCTTTCTTT. As protein: CAISASSEAFF. This rearrangement joins TRBV10-3 to TRBJ1-1, with D hard to call. The CDR3 has 11 amino acids. Germline-derived CDR1 and CDR2 are ENHRY and SYGVKD. Trimming cost V 6 bases and J 6 bases, with 8 bases left between them.

The chain couples TRBV9 to TRBJ2-1; the match to TRBD2 covers 9 bases. The CDR3 is 18 residues long. Germline assignment: CDR1 SGDLS and CDR2 YYNGEE. The V segment lost 0 bases and the J segment 4 bases; nucleotides outside the gene matches: 11. The chain's CDR3 is CASSVVGGSGGPYNEQFF. CDR3 nucleotides: TGTGCCAGCAGCGTAGTTGGTGGTAGCGGGGGACCATACAATGAGCAGTTCTTC.

V gene TRBV7-9 combines with J gene TRBJ2-4, with 13 positions matching TRBD2. The J segment lost 9 bases and the V segment lost 5 bases, leaving 10 bases of the junction unmatched. Germline V lookup: CDR1 SEHNR, CDR2 FQNEAQ (reference sequence). The length of the CDR3 is 16 residues. The CDR3 protein is CASSSTSGGADGIQYF. In nucleotides, the CDR3 is TGTGCCAGCAGCAGCACTAGCGGGGGGGCCGATGGCATTCAGTACTTC.

The chain combines TRBV14 with TRBJ2-7; D is unclear. The J call may be mistaken, given a closer DNA end match to TRBJ2-5. Germline loops: CDR1 SGHDN, CDR2 FVKESK. The CDR3 is made up of 14 amino acids. Here the CDR3 reads CASSRVARSETQYF. The DNA for the CDR3 is TGTGCCAGCAGCCGAGTGGCCCGTTCGGAGACCCAGTACTTC.

This clonotype was seen a few times. This chain joins TRBV7-2 and TRBJ1-2; the D is unclear. CDR1 and CDR2 (germline): SGHTA, FQGNSA. Trimming took off 3 bases at V and 6 bases at J, with 11 bases between the two ends. The length of the CDR3 is 13 residues. The CDR3 DNA is TGTGCCAGCAGCTTTAGCCGAAACCATGGCTACACCTTC. It yields the protein CASSFSRNHGYTF.

This chain links TRBV12-3 or TRBV12-4 with TRBJ2-5; the match to TRBD1 covers 10 bases. V shed 5 bases, J shed 1 base, and the junction held 4 bases outside the gene matches. The CDR3 totals 15 residues. This CDR3 is CASSPRQGAQETQYF. For the CDR3, the DNA is TGTGCCAGCAGTCCGCGACAGGGGGCCCAAGAGACCCAGTACTTC.

The chain joins TRBV2 to TRBJ2-5; 7 bases fit TRBD1. V lost 6 bases, J lost 5 bases, and 12 bases stayed unmatched. There are 15 residues in the CDR3. Germline assignment: CDR1 SNHLY and CDR2 FYNNEI. The CDR3 DNA follows: TGTGCCAGCAGAACTAGGACAGGCCACCTCGAGACCCAGTACTTC. Amino acids: CASRTRTGHLETQYF.

As to this clonotype: A read error may explain this, as a much larger clone is one base away. The chain combines TRBV5-1 with TRBJ1-2; D is ambiguous. The CDR3 is 15 amino acids. V was cut by 4 bases and J by 3 bases, with 16 bases left in between. Germline lookup yields CDR1 SGHRS and CDR2 YFSETQ. The CDR3 bases are TGCGCCAGCAGCAAAGGGTCCGAGGGTGACTATGGCTACACCTTC. Amino acid sequence: CASSKGSEGDYGYTF.

This chain joins TRBV11-2 and TRBJ2-1; 7 positions match TRBD2. V was pared by 0 bases and J by 9 bases, with 2 bases of the junction left unmatched. Looked up from germline, CDR1 is SGHAT and CDR2 is FQNNGV. The CDR3 is 13 residues long. Here the CDR3 reads CASSLEREGEQFF. CDR3 bases: TGTGCCAGCAGCTTAGAGAGGGAGGGTGAGCAGTTCTTC.

This chain connects TRBV6-1 to TRBJ2-3, with D possibly TRBD2 on 7 matching bases. The V end lost 6 bases, the J end lost 6 bases, and 25 bases lay between the germline ends. CDR1 is MNHNS, CDR2 SASEGT, per germline. The CDR3 covers 17 residues. The CDR3 is CASRPRVGGPLSDTQYF. CDR3 in DNA: TGTGCCAGCAGACCACGGGTCGGGGGGCCCCTATCTGATACGCAGTATTTT.

There are a few counts of this clonotype. V is TRBV5-1 and J is TRBJ2-7, with 7 bases aligning to TRBD2. The V segment lost 1 base and the J segment 7 bases; nucleotides outside the gene matches: 11. The CDR3 is made up of 15 amino acids. Germline V CDR1 and CDR2: SGHRS, YFSETQ. The CDR3 coding sequence is TGCGCCAGCAGCTTGAGCCCCCGTCAGGGAGGGGAGCAGTACTTC. Protein product: CASSLSPRQGGEQYF.

The gene calls are TRBV2 and TRBJ2-5; 8 nucleotides line up with TRBD1. Germline assignment: CDR1 SNHLY and CDR2 FYNNEI. This CDR3 has 14 residues. The junction had 18 bases not matched to a gene; V was cut back by 7 bases and J by 14 bases. The CDR3: CASIADRGFYEQYF. The DNA of the CDR3 is TGTGCCAGCATTGCAGACAGGGGATTCTACGAGCAATACTTC.

This chain joins TRBV9 and TRBJ1-5, with 9 bases aligning to TRBD1. The CDR3 runs to 15 residues. The V and J ends lost 0 bases and 6 bases, in that order; junction bases with no gene match: 4. Germline V lookup: CDR1 SGDLS, CDR2 YYNGEE. Here the CDR3 DNA reads TGTGCCAGCAGCGTAGGGGACAGGGCAATTCAGCCCCAGCATTTT. Protein sequence: CASSVGDRAIQPQHF.

A note on this clonotype: Germline is not matched at one junction end, which may reflect a read error. The V and J genes are TRBV5-1 and TRBJ2-3, with a tentative D call TRBD1 (7 bases). Germline CDR1 and CDR2: SGHRS and YFSETQ. The CDR3 totals 14 residues. The CDR3 bases are TGCGCCAGCAGCTGGGGGGACAGCACAGATACGCGGTATTTT. Translating gives CASSWGDSTDTRYF.

The chain uses TRBV15 and TRBJ2-5, with D perhaps matching TRBD1 (6 bases). CDR1 and CDR2 from the germline V gene are LNHNV and YYDKDF (reference sequence). This CDR3 spans 12 amino acids. The ends were cut back, 3 bases at V and 8 bases at J, with 10 bases in the middle. CDR3 in amino acids: CATSSEGDTQYF. Here the CDR3 DNA reads TGTGCCACCAGCAGCGAGGGGGACACCCAGTACTTC. The whole variable domain, filled in from reference TRBV15 and TRBJ2-5, reads DAMVIQNPRYQVTQFGKPVTLSCSQTLNHNVMYWYQQKSSQAPKLLFHYYDKDFNNEADTPDNFQSRRPNTSFCFLDIRSPGLGDTAMYLCATSSEGDTQYFGPGTRLLVL.

The gene calls are TRBV6-2 or TRBV6-3 and TRBJ2-1; D may be TRBD1 or TRBD2 (5 bases each). Trimming shortened V by 7 bases and J by 8 bases, and 15 bases separated the two germline ends. CDR1 MNHEY and CDR2 SVGEGT come from the germline V gene. This CDR3 is built from 13 residues. The CDR3 DNA sequence: TGTGCCAGCACCAAGGGACGGGGCGATGAGCAGTTCTTC. Translation: CASTKGRGDEQFF.